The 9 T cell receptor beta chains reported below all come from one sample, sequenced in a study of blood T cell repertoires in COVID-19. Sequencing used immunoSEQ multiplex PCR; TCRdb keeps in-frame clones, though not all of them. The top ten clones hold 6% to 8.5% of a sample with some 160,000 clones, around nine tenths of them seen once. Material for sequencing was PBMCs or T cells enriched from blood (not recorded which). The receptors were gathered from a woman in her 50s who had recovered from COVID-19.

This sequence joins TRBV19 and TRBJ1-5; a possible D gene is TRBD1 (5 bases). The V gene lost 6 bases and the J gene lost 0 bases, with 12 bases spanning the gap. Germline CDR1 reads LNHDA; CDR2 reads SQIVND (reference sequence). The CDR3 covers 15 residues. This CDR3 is CASRAQGTSNQPQHF. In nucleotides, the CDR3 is TGTGCCAGTAGGGCCCAGGGCACTAGCAATCAGCCCCAGCATTTT.

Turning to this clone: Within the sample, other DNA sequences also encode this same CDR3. CDR3 protein: CASSQDLDRGYEQYF. In nucleotides, the CDR3 is TGCGCCAGCAGCCAAGATCTTGACAGGGGTTACGAGCAGTACTTC. This chain uses TRBV4-1 with TRBJ2-7; 8 bases match TRBD1. With 0 bases clipped from V and 4 bases from J, the junction kept 5 bases outside the gene matches. Germline CDR1 MGHRA, CDR2 YSYEKL. This CDR3 region has 15 residues.

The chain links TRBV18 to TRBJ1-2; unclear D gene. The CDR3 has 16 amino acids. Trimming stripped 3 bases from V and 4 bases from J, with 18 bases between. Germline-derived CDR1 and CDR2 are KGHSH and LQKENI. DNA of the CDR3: TGTGCCAGCTCACCCGGCGGGGAAGCGGCCAGCTATGGCTACACCTTC. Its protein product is CASSPGGEAASYGYTF.

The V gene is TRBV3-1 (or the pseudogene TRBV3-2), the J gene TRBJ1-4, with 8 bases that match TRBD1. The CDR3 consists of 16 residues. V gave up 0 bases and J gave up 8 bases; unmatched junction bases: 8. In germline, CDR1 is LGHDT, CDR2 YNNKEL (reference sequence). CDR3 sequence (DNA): TGTGCCAGCAGCCAAGATCTCGGGACAGGCGGAGAAAAACTGTTTTTT. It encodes CASSQDLGTGGEKLFF.

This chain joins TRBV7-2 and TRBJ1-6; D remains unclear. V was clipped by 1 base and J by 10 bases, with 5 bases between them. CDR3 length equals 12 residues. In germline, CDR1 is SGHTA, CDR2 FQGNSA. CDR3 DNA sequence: TGTGCCAGCAGCTTAGGGAGGTCACCCCTCCACTTT. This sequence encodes CASSLGRSPLHF.

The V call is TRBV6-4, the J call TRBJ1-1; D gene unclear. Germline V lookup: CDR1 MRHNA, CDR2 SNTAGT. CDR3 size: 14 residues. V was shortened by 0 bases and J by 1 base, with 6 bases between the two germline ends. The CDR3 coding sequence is TGTGCCAGCAGTGACTCGGGCGAGAACACTGAAGCTTTCTTT. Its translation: CASSDSGENTEAFF.

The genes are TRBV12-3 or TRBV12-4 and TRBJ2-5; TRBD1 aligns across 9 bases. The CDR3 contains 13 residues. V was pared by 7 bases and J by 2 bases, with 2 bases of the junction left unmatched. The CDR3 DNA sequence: TGTGCCAGCATTGGGACAGGGCAAGAGACCCAGTACTTC. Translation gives CASIGTGQETQYF.

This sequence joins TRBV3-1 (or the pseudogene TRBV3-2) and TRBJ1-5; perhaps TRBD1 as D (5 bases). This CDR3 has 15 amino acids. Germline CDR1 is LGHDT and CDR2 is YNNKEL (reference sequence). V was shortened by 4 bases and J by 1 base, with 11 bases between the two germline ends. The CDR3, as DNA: TGTGCCAGCAGCCCCCAGGGCCAGAGCAATCAGCCCCAGCATTTT. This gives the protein CASSPQGQSNQPQHF.

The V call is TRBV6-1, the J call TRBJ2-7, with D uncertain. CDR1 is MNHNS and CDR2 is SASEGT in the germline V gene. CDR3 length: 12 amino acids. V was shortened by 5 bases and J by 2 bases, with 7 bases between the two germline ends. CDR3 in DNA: TGTGCCAGCAGTCCCTATACCTACGAGCAGTACTTC. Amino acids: CASSPYTYEQYF.